This T cell receptor (beta chain) was identified in a study of blood T cell repertoires in COVID-19. Study-level background: Collection of acute and convalescent COVID-19 samples took place in the United States, Italy and Spain. T cells, B-cell-depleted T cells, or PBMCs supplied cDNA or gDNA.

CDR3 length: 13 residues. V lost 8 bases, J lost 5 bases, and 5 bases stayed unmatched. The germline V gene encodes CDR1 SNHLY and CDR2 FYNNEI. Original processing notes: Quantification of nucleated cells was approximated via reference gene primer amplification. Method: immunoSEQ multiplex PCR; TCRdb's copy keeps in-frame clones and lacks some. V and J calls and clone size follow that table, whereas D and trimming were derived from the DNA. The repertoire holds tens of thousands of clones, with approximately 80% as singletons. The chain joins TRBV2 to TRBJ1-4; 7 nucleotides agree with TRBD1. Sequenced input: peripheral blood. This clonotype originated in a man aged 55 to 70 with acute or convalescent COVID-19. CDR3 region: CASAQTGNEKLFF. The CDR3 bases are TGTGCCAGCGCACAGACAGGGAATGAAAAACTGTTTTTT.